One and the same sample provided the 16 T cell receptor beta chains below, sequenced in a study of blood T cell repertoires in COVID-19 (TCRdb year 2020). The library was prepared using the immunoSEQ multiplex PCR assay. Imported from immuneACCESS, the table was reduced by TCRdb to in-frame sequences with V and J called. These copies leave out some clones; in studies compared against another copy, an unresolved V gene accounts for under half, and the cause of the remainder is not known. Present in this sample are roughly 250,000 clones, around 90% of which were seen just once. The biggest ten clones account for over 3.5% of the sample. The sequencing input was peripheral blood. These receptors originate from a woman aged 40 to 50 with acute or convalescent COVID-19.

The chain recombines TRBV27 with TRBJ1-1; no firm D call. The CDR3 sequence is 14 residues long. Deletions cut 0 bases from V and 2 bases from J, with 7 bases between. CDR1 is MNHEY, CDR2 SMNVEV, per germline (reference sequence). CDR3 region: CASSLSTVNTEAFF. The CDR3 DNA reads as TGTGCCAGCAGTTTATCTACGGTAAACACTGAAGCTTTCTTT.

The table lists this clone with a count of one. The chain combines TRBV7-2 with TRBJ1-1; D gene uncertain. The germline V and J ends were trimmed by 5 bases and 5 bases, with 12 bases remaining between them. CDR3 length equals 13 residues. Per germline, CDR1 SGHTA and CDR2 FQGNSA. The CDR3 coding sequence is TGTGCCAGCAGCCTCCCAGCGGGGACTGAAGCTTTCTTT. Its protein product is CASSLPAGTEAFF.

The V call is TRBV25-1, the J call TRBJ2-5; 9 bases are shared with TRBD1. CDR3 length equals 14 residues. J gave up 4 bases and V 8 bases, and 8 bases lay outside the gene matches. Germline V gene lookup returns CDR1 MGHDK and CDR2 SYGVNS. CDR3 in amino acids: CASGNRGRAETQYF. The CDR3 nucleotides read TGTGCCAGCGGGAACAGGGGGCGAGCAGAGACCCAGTACTTC.

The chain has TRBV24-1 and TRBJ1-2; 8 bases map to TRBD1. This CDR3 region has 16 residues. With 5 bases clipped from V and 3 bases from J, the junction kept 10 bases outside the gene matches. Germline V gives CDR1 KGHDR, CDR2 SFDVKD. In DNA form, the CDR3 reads TGTGCCACCAGTGTCCAGGGGGCTGCTCTTCACTATGGCTACACCTTC. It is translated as CATSVQGAALHYGYTF.

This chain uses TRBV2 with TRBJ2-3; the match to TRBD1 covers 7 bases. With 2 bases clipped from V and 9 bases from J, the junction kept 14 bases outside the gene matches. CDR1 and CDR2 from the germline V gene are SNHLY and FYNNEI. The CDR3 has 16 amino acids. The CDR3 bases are TGTGCCAGCAGTGAAATGTCAGGGGGTCTCCAGGTGACGCAGTATTTT. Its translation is CASSEMSGGLQVTQYF.

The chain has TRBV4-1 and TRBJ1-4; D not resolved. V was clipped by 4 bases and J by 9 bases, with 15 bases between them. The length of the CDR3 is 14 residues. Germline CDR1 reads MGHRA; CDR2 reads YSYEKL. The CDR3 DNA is TGCGCCAGCAGCCCAGGAGCGGATCTGCAAAAACTGTTTTTT. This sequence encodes CASSPGADLQKLFF.

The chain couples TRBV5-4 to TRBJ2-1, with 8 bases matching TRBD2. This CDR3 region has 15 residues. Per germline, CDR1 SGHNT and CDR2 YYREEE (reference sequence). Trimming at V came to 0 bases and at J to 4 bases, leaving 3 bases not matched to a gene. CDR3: CASSLAGGQYNEQFF. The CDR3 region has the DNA TGTGCCAGCAGCTTGGCGGGGGGGCAGTACAATGAGCAGTTCTTC.

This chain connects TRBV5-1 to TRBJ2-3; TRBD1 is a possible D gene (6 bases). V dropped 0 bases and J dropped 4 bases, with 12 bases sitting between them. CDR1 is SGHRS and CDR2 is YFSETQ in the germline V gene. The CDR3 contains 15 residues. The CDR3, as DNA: TGCGCCAGCAGCTTGGGGGGGCGATCTTCAGATACGCAGTATTTT. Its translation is CASSLGGRSSDTQYF.

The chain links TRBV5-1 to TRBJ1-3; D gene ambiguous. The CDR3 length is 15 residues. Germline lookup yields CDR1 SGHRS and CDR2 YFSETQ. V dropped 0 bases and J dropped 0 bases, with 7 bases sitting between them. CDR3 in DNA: TGCGCCAGCAGCTTGGCAGCTAGCTCTGGAAACACCATATATTTT. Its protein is CASSLAASSGNTIYF.

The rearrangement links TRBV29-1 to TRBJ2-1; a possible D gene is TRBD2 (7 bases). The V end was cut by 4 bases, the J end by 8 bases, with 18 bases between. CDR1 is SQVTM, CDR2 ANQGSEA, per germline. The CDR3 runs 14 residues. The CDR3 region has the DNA TGCAGCGTTGTTTTCGGCAGGGGAGGGCATGAGCAGTTCTTC. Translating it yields CSVVFGRGGHEQFF.

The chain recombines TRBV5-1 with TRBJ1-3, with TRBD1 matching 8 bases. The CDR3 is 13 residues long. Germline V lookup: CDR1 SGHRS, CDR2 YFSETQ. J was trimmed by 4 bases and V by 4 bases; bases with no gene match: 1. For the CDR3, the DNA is TGCGCCAGCAGCCGGGACAGGGGAAACACCATATATTTT. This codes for CASSRDRGNTIYF.

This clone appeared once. Here the CDR3 DNA reads TGCGCCAGCAGCTTAAGAGGATCCAAAGAAAAACTGTTTTTT. This sequence encodes CASSLRGSKEKLFF. This chain links TRBV5-1 with TRBJ1-4; D gene uncertain. The CDR3 totals 14 residues. In germline, CDR1 is SGHRS, CDR2 YFSETQ. Trimming left V 2 bases short and J 8 bases short, with 13 bases between.

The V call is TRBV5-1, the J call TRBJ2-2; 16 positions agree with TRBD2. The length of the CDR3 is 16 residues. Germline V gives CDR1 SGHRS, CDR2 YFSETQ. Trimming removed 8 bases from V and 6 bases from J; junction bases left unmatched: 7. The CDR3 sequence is CASRGLAGGPAGELFF. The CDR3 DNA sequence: TGCGCCAGTCGGGGACTAGCGGGGGGGCCCGCCGGGGAGCTGTTTTTT.

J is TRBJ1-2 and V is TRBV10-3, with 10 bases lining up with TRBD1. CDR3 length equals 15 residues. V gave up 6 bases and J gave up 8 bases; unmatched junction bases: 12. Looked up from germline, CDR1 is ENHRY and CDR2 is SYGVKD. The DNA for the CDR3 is TGTGCCATCAGGTCCGGGACAGGGGAATCAGGCGGCTACACCTTC. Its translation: CAIRSGTGESGGYTF.

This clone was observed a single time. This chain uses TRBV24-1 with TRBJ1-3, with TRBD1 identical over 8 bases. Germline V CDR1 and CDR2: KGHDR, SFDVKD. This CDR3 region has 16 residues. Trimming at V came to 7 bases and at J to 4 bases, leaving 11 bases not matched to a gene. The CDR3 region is CATRDRGRLAGNTIYF. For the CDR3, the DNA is TGTGCCACCAGAGACAGGGGAAGACTCGCGGGAAACACCATATATTTT.

The CDR3 reads CASRDGDSYYEQYV. CDR3 in DNA: TGTGCCAGCAGGGACGGGGACAGCTACTACGAGCAGTACGTC. The genes are TRBV6-6 and TRBJ2-7; 7 bases match TRBD1. CDR3 size: 14 residues. The V gene end was trimmed by 6 bases and the J gene end by 3 bases; junction bases not matched to a gene: 8. Germline V gene sequence: CDR1 MNHNY, CDR2 SVGAGI (reference sequence).